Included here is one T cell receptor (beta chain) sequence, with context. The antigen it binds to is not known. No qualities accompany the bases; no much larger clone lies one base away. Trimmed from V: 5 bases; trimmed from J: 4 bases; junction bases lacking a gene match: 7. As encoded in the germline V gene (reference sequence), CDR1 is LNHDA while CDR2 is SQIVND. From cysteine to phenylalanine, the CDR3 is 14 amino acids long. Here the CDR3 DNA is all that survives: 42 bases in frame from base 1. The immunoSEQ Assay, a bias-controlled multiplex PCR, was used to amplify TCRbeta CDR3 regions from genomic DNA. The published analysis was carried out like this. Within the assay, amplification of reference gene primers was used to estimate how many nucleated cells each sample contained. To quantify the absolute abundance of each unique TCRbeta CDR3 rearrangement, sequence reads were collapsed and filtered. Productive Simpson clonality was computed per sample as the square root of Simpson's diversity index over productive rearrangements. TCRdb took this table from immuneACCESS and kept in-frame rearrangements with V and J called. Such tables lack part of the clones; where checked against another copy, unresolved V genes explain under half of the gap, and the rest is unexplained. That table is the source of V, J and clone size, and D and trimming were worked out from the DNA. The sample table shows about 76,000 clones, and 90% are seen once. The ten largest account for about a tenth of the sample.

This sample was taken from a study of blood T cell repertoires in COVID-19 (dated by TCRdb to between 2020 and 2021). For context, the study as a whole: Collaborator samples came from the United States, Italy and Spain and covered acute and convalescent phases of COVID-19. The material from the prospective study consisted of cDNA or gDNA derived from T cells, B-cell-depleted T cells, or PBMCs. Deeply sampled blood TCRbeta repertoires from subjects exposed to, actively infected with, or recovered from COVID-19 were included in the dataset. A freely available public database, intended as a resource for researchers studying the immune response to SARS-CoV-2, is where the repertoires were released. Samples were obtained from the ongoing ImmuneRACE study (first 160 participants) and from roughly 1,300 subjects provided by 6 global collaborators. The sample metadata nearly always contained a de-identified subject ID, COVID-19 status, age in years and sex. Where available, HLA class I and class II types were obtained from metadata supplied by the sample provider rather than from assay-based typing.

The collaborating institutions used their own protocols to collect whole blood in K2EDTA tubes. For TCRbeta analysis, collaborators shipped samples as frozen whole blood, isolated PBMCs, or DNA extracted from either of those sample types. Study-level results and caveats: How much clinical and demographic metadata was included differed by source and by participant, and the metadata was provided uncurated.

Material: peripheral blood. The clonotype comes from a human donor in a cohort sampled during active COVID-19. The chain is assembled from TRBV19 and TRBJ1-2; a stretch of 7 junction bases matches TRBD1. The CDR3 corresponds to CASSPDRISYGYTF. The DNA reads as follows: TGTGCCAGTAGTCCGGACAGGATCTCCTATGGCTACACCTTC.